This T cell receptor beta chain originates from a study of vaccination and CD4 T cells after COVID-19. Study-wide results and limits: It was found that, in convalescent patients, 304 of 307 vaccine-specific clones were spike mono-reactive.

Worth noting for this clonotype: The antigen is not known.

CD4+ T cells that had been cultured provided DNA sequenced with the Oncomine TCR Beta short-read assay. TCRdb re-analysed the PCR reads in MiXCR, keeping a single row per CDR3 protein. The sample yields some 4,900 distinct CDR3 sequences, around 40% seen once. Germline V CDR1 and CDR2: DFQATT, SNEGSKA (reference sequence). V shed 5 bases and J 4 bases; nucleotides not matched to a gene: 8. The CDR3 is 14 residues long. Stated treatment: approximately 9-day PBMC culture with coronavirus spike peptide pools or control peptides (ViraFEST assay). The unexposed donor provided CD4+ T cells, which were taken before the COVID-19 pandemic (2011-2018).

Sequences were obtained from CD4+ T cells from blood, cultured in vitro. This chain links TRBV20-1 with TRBJ2-5; TRBD2 matches at 9 bases. The source is a human donor in good health. CDR3 nucleotide sequence: TGCAGTGCTCCTACTAGCGGGCGGGGAGAGACCCAGTACTTC. The encoded protein is CSAPTSGRGETQYF.